A selection of T cell receptor beta chains follows, all from one sample in a study of PD-L1 blockade in urothelial cancer. The table came from immunoSEQ multiplex PCR; TCRdb's copy has only in-frame clones and leaves some out. The table records tens of thousands of clones, 85% to 90% of them present only once. The sequencing here drew on PBMCs, taken around atezolizumab (anti-PD-L1) treatment. The source of these receptors is a man in his fifties or sixties with urothelial cancer. The CDR3 runs from the conserved cysteine through the conserved F or W. A D gene is named only where the DNA matches it firmly. Clone size is stated in some rows and not others, as once, few, many or a class when expanded.

j_call clone_size v_call d_call cdr3_aa cdr3_nt
TRBJ1-3 few TRBV9 - CASSAHSYSGNTIYF TGTGCCAGCAGCGCCCACAGCTACTCTGGAAACACCATATATTTT
TRBJ2-1 - TRBV11-3 TRBD2 CASSPGLAGVDEQFF TGTGCCAGCAGCCCGGGACTAGCGGGAGTGGATGAGCAGTTCTTC
TRBJ2-7 - TRBV28 - CASKPTVFLGEQYF TGTGCCAGCAAACCGACAGTGTTTTTAGGCGAGCAGTACTTC
TRBJ2-2 - TRBV7-9 - CASSLATHAGELFF TGTGCCAGCAGCTTAGCTACACACGCCGGGGAGCTGTTTTTT
TRBJ1-1 few TRBV30 - CALMGGYGGENTEAFF TGTGCATTGATGGGAGGGTATGGCGGGGAGAACACTGAAGCTTTCTTT
TRBJ2-3 - TRBV7-6 - CASSRGGGLDTQYF TGTGCCAGCAGTCGAGGGGGGGGTTTAGATACGCAGTATTTT
TRBJ2-7 few TRBV27 - CASSFRHEQYF TGTGCCAGCAGTTTCAGGCACGAGCAGTACTTC
TRBJ2-7 - TRBV30 TRBD2 CAWSGTSGRAFTYEQYF TGTGCCTGGAGTGGGACTAGCGGGAGGGCATTTACCTACGAGCAGTACTTC
TRBJ2-7 - TRBV10-1 TRBD2 CASSESGRGAYEQYF TGCGCCAGCAGTGAGTCGGGACGGGGGGCCTACGAGCAGTACTTC
TRBJ1-1 - TRBV6-1 - CASSETGMYTEAFF TGTGCCAGCAGTGAAACAGGGATGTACACTGAAGCTTTCTTT
TRBJ1-2 - TRBV11-3 TRBD1 CASLRTGGDYGYTF TGTGCCAGTCTCAGGACAGGGGGTGACTATGGCTACACCTTC
TRBJ2-7 - TRBV6-5 - CGTGRVYEQYF TGTGGGACAGGGAGGGTCTACGAGCAGTACTTC
TRBJ1-1 - TRBV7-3 - CASSLQAGANTEAFF TGTGCCAGCAGCTTACAGGCAGGGGCGAACACTGAAGCTTTCTTT
TRBJ1-2 - TRBV5-4 TRBD1 CASSFGQGAPNYGYTF TGTGCCAGCAGCTTCGGTCAGGGGGCGCCCAACTATGGCTACACCTTC
TRBJ2-5 - TRBV6-5 TRBD1 CASSLGQGAKTQYF TGTGCCAGCAGCCTCGGACAGGGGGCGAAGACCCAGTACTTC
TRBJ1-2 - TRBV28 - CASGNDNNYGYTF TGTGCCAGCGGAAACGACAACAACTATGGCTACACCTTC
TRBJ2-2 - TRBV7-2 - CASSFGVAGTGELFF TGTGCCAGCAGCTTCGGAGTGGCCGGCACCGGGGAGCTGTTTTTT
TRBJ1-2 - TRBV28 - CASSQALGRSYGYTF TGTGCCAGCAGCCAAGCCCTGGGGAGGTCATATGGCTACACCTTC
TRBJ1-5 once TRBV11-2 - CASSLHPLRAGSNQPQHF TGTGCCAGCAGCTTACACCCTTTGAGGGCAGGTAGCAATCAGCCCCAGCATTTT
TRBJ2-6 - TRBV5-1 - CASQAQSSGANVLTF TGCGCCAGCCAGGCCCAGAGCTCTGGGGCCAACGTCCTGACTTTC
TRBJ2-7 - TRBV4-1 TRBD2 CASSQRGRTSGPYEQYF TGCGCCAGCAGCCAACGGGGGAGAACTAGCGGACCCTACGAGCAGTACTTC
TRBJ1-4 - TRBV5-1 TRBD1 CASSLGQGGYEKLFF TGCGCCAGCAGCTTGGGACAGGGGGGATATGAAAAACTGTTTTTT
TRBJ1-3 once TRBV5-4 - CASSLAGQSGNTIYF TGTGCCAGCAGCTTGGCCGGACAGTCTGGAAACACCATATATTTT
TRBJ2-7 few TRBV7-9 - CASSPNGGYEQYF TGTGCCAGCAGCCCCAACGGGGGCTACGAGCAGTACTTC
TRBJ2-1 - TRBV2 - CASSGERSGEFF TGTGCCAGCAGTGGAGAAAGGAGCGGCGAGTTCTTC
TRBJ2-5 - TRBV11-2 - CASSLGGVGSRQETQYF TGTGCCAGCAGCTTAGGGGGGGTAGGGTCGAGGCAAGAGACCCAGTACTTC
TRBJ2-5 - TRBV4-2 TRBD2 CASSQVAGGPQETQYF TGTGCCAGCAGCCAAGTAGCGGGGGGCCCCCAAGAGACCCAGTACTTC
TRBJ1-5 - TRBV28 - CASSQDGNQPQHF TGTGCCAGCAGCCAGGATGGCAATCAGCCCCAGCATTTT
TRBJ2-1 - TRBV16 TRBD2 CASSQYLAGGFSSYNEQFF TGTGCCAGCAGCCAGTACCTAGCGGGAGGTTTCAGCTCCTACAATGAGCAGTTCTTC
TRBJ1-1 - TRBV18 TRBD1 CASSRDRGPGNTEAFF TGTGCCAGCTCACGGGACAGGGGGCCGGGGAACACTGAAGCTTTCTTT
TRBJ2-3 - TRBV5-1 TRBD2 CASSLAGLTDTQYF TGCGCCAGCAGCCTAGCGGGGTTGACAGATACGCAGTATTTT
TRBJ2-1 - TRBV19 TRBD2 CASSIDLRTSGVYNEQFF TGTGCCAGTAGTATAGATCTCCGGACTAGCGGGGTTTACAATGAGCAGTTCTTC
TRBJ2-7 - TRBV5-5 TRBD2 CASSLVPTSGKDEQYF TGTGCCAGCAGCTTGGTCCCGACTAGCGGTAAAGACGAGCAGTACTTC